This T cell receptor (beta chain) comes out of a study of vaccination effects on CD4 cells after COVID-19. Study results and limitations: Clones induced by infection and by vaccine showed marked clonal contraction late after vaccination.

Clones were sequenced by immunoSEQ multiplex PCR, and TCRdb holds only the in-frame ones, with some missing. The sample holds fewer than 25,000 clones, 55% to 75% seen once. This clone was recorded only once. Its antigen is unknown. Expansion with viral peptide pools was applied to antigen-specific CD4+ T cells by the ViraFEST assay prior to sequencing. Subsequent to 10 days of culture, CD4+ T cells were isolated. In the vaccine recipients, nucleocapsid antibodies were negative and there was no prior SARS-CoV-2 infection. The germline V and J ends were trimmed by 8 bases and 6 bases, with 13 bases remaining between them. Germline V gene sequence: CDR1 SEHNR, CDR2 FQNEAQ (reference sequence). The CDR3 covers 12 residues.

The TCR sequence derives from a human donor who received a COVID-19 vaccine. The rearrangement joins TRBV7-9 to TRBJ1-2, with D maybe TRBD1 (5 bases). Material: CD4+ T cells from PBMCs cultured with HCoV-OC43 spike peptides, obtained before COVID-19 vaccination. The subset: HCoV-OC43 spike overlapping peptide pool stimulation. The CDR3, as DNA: TGTGCCAGCTCTGGGGGTATCGATGGCTACACCTTC. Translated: CASSGGIDGYTF.